This T cell receptor beta chain appears in the sequencing data of a study of glioma-infiltrating T cells after dendritic cell vaccination (dated by TCRdb to about 2016). Broadly, across the study: The cohort comprised about 15 glioblastoma patients from Phase I and II dendritic cell vaccination trials, 9 newly diagnosed and 6 with recurrent disease. Patients received autologous tumor lysate-pulsed dendritic cell vaccination between the early 2000s and the early 2010s. Tumor-infiltrating lymphocyte content was quantified and tumor and blood repertoires were compared in dendritic cell-vaccinated glioblastoma patients by deep sequencing of TCR beta CDR3 regions. Survival after dendritic cell vaccination was correlated with TCR sequencing metrics, including TIL content and tumor-blood repertoire overlap. Three intradermal dendritic cell vaccine injections were administered to patients at biweekly intervals in the arm below the axilla. To make the vaccine, monocyte-derived dendritic cells were cultured for 6 to 8 days with IL-4 and GM-CSF and then pulsed overnight with autologous tumor lysate.

The full study reports these points: After dendritic cell vaccination, a higher estimated pretreatment TIL content predicted longer time to progression and overall survival. No direct relationship between TCR clonality and survival was found, suggesting that a diverse polyclonal response may matter. The response model built on TCR overlap across three groups was characterized as speculative, with prospective validation still needed. The cohort was small and heterogeneous, and full blood and tumor sets were available for few patients, with initial-recurrent tumor pairs available for even fewer patients.

Using the immunoSEQ assay, TCRB CDR3 regions were amplified from 1.5 to 2 micrograms of genomic DNA, or from all available DNA when less than that was on hand. For multiplex PCR, 60 forward primers for TCR V beta segments and 13 reverse primers for J beta segments were used. Synthetic control templates were spiked into each sample at limiting dilution to estimate reads per starting template. Sequencing produced 87 bp reads on the Illumina HiSeq System. The authors' analysis ran thus. PCR and sequencing errors were removed by a nearest neighbor algorithm that merged closely related sequences. TCR overlap was measured as the percentage of unique tumor TCR beta sequences that were also present in the peripheral blood of the same patient. TCRdb took over this immuneACCESS table, retaining in-frame rearrangements with V and J assigned. Such tables are incomplete; in checked studies, under half of the missing clones stem from an unresolved V gene, and the remainder is unexplained. That table furnishes V, J and clone size, whereas the DNA furnished D and trimming. The sample table lists roughly 96,000 clones, approximately 80% of them with a count of one. The ten largest clones take up approximately 6% of the sample.

Regarding this clone: This receptor's antigen is unknown. Base-call qualities are not available, and no considerably larger clone is one nucleotide away.

Taken from the germline V gene, the CDR1 and CDR2 loops are MNHNS and SASEGT. The CDR3 contains 15 residues, cysteine and phenylalanine counted. Only CDR3 DNA remains: 45 bases, in frame from the first base. The V end gives up 5 bases and the J end 0 bases, leaving 4 bases in the junction not matched to a gene. To be selected, patients needed enough residual fresh-frozen tumor tissue and more than two years of available survival data. Although molecular status otherwise differed among the glioblastoma patients, no patient had an isocitrate dehydrogenase mutation. PBMC collection took place before vaccination, two weeks after the third vaccination, and at tumor progression if progression occurred. The Qiagen DNeasy Blood extraction Kit was used to extract genomic DNA.

This clonotype was sampled from a human donor with glioblastoma. The sample in question was blood, obtained before dendritic cell vaccination. This receptor chain uses TRBV6-1 and TRBJ1-3; 7 bases in between match TRBD1. The DNA reads as follows: TGTGCCAGCAGTCCTCAGGGGGGCTCTGGAAACACCATATATTTT. It codes for CASSPQGGSGNTIYF.